This T cell receptor (beta chain) was identified during a study of PD-L1 blockade in urothelial cancer. The CDR3 consists of 15 residues. Trimming took 3 bases from V and 7 from J, leaving 19 bases between them. The germline V gene has CDR1 LGHNA and CDR2 YSLEER. Every PCR was spiked with synthetic TCR analog templates. Profiled with immunoSEQ multiplex PCR; TCRdb holds only in-frame clones, not every one. The profile covers 35,000 to 45,000 clones, with about 88% appearing a single time and around a quarter taken by the ten largest. The time point is: pretreatment peripheral blood. V usage is TRBV4-3 and J usage is TRBJ2-7; D gene uncertain. The TCR was taken from a donor aged 40 or older with urothelial cancer. This material consisted of PBMCs, taken around atezolizumab (anti-PD-L1) treatment. For the CDR3, the DNA is TGCGCCAGCAGCCAGTCGGCCCGGGTGGCCCGGGAGCAGTACTTC. Protein: CASSQSARVAREQYF.